This entry concerns a single TCR beta chain. No antigen is known for it. The sample comes from a study of OX40 agonist ivuxolimab in advanced cancers. For the study at large: The group had a mean age of about 64 years, ranged from about 20 to 85, and was 75% to 85% male. Findings of the study overall: At doses 0.1 to 3.0 mg/kg, CD4+ and CD8+ clones expanded.

Clones were sequenced by immunoSEQ multiplex PCR, and TCRdb holds only the in-frame ones, with some missing. Of roughly 100,000 clones in the sample, about 90% are singletons; the top ten hold 0.7% to 1%. The V end lost 5 bases, the J end lost 0 bases, and 8 bases lay between the germline ends. Germline-derived CDR1 and CDR2 are SGHNT and YENEEA. The CDR3 is 15 amino acids. This chain uses TRBV11-3 with TRBJ2-6, with D unresolved. The specimen comprised CD4+ or CD8+ T cells sorted from blood, sampled in a trial of the OX40 agonist ivuxolimab. The clonotype originates from an adult with an advanced solid tumor such as melanoma, head and neck, liver or kidney cancer. CDR3: CASSLTDSGANVLTF. As DNA, the CDR3 is TGTGCCAGCAGCCTTACTGACTCTGGGGCCAACGTCCTGACTTTC.